This T cell receptor (beta chain) originates from a study of human T cells and chemical hapten exposure. The overall study: The use of 2% DPC on 2 cm by 2 cm of upper inner arm skin constituted sensitization. Among samples, TCR yields varied mainly because of small differences in pooled library volume.

Broader study findings: Alopecia in the donors means their immune response may deviate from healthy people's.

The CDR3 length is 13 residues. V gave up 6 bases and J gave up 2 bases, with 10 bases separating them. Germline values: CDR1 MNHEY, CDR2 SVGEGT. This clonotype was observed at least ten times. Its antigen is as yet unknown. Indicated time point: patch test 2, 6 weeks after DPC sensitization. The treatment is: therapeutic diphenylcyclopropenone sensitization with weekly scalp DPC. Within the library, unique molecular identifiers were attached to each individual cDNA molecule. MiXCR was run by TCRdb on the RACE reads, yielding one entry per CDR3 protein. The data contain over 70,000 distinct CDR3 sequences, around 7.9% of them singletons.

Sequenced material: whole blood, taken in connection with sensitization to the hapten diphenylcyclopropenone (DPC). This receptor was taken from a woman aged 50 to 60 with alopecia areata. Some clones in this sample may be carry-over from other donors' samples. The chain couples TRBV6-2 or TRBV6-3 to TRBJ1-1; weak D call: TRBD1 (5 bases). CDR3 nucleotides: TGTGCCAGCAGAGCAGGGTCCAACACTGAAGCTTTCTTT. Protein sequence: CASRAGSNTEAFF.